The next 21 T cell receptor beta chains were all read from a single sample in a study of T cells after yellow fever vaccination. One entry per CDR3 protein results from TCRdb running MiXCR on the 5' RACE reads. The sample lists about 150,000 distinct CDR3 sequences; about 6.9% were seen once. Sample: CD4+ T cells sorted from PBMCs, taken 10 days after the yellow fever booster vaccination. All receptors come from a man aged 25-45 years who received the YFV17D yellow fever vaccine.

The sample holds many counts of this clonotype. V and J are TRBV27 and TRBJ2-7; TRBD1 agrees at 11 bases. V shed 6 bases, J shed 3 bases, and the junction held 4 bases outside the gene matches. The CDR3 spans 14 residues. Germline V gene lookup returns CDR1 MNHEY and CDR2 SMNVEV (reference sequence). The CDR3 spells CASRDRGLLYEQYF. The CDR3 nucleotides are TGTGCCAGCAGGGACAGGGGGCTGCTCTACGAGCAGTACTTC.

This clonotype was found many times. J is TRBJ1-3 and V is TRBV5-1, with a weak D call TRBD1 (5 bases). V was clipped by 4 bases and J by 6 bases, with 20 bases between them. Germline V CDR1 and CDR2: SGHRS, YFSETQ. CDR3 size: 16 residues. The CDR3 here is CASSRGDSALSNTIYF. CDR3 DNA sequence: TGCGCCAGCAGCAGGGGCGACAGCGCCCTATCAAACACCATATATTTT.

This clonotype was recorded a few times. The V and J genes are TRBV12-3 or TRBV12-4 and TRBJ2-2; TRBD2 agrees at 7 bases. This CDR3 contains 19 residues. Unmatched junction bases numbered 16, after V lost 6 bases and J lost 0 bases. Here the CDR3 DNA reads TGTGCCAGCAGCCCTCCCAGGAGCGGGATCTCCTCGAACACCGGGGAGCTGTTTTTT. It specifies CASSPPRSGISSNTGELFF.

In this sample, this clonotype turned up many times. The rearrangement joins TRBV7-2 to TRBJ1-2; D unclear. V lost 0 bases and J 9 bases, leaving 14 bases between the germline ends. The germline gives CDR1 SGHTA, CDR2 FQGNSA. The CDR3 extends over 14 amino acids. The CDR3 loop reads CASSLAFPRTSYTF. CDR3 DNA: TGTGCCAGCAGCTTAGCCTTTCCCCGGACGAGCTACACCTTC.

This clonotype was counted many times. The chain is built from TRBV15 and TRBJ2-5; D ambiguous. The germline V gene has CDR1 LNHNV and CDR2 YYDKDF (reference sequence). Between the trimmed V and J ends, which lost 0 bases and 4 bases, there was a span of 12 bases. This CDR3 spans 15 amino acids. The CDR3 sequence: CATSRDLGKGETQYF. CDR3 nucleotide sequence: TGTGCCACCAGCAGAGACCTCGGAAAAGGAGAGACCCAGTACTTC.

The sample holds many counts of this clonotype. The V and J genes are TRBV20-1 and TRBJ2-1, with D maybe TRBD2 (6 bases). V dropped 1 base and J dropped 6 bases, with 10 bases sitting between them. The CDR3 sequence is 13 residues long. Germline lookup yields CDR1 DFQATT and CDR2 SNEGSKA (reference sequence). The CDR3 is CSARVEGSNEQFF. As DNA, the CDR3 is TGCAGTGCTAGAGTGGAGGGGAGCAATGAGCAGTTCTTC.

This clonotype was detected many times. CDR3: CASSQSRDGKAFF. DNA of the CDR3: TGTGCCAGCAGCCAGTCCCGGGACGGAAAAGCTTTCTTT. The chain couples TRBV2 to TRBJ1-1, with D tentatively TRBD1 (5 bases). Germline CDR1 reads SNHLY; CDR2 reads FYNNEI. V lost 6 bases, J lost 9 bases, and 17 bases lay in between. The CDR3 totals 13 residues.

In this sample, this clonotype turned up a few times. The chain recombines TRBV5-4 with TRBJ2-5, with D maybe TRBD2 (6 bases). Per the germline V gene, CDR1 is SGHNT and CDR2 is YYREEE (reference sequence). The V end was cut by 6 bases, the J end by 3 bases, with 12 bases between. The CDR3 is 13 residues long. The CDR3 coding sequence is TGTGCCAGCACCCGGAGGGGTGAAGAGACCCAGTACTTC. It specifies CASTRRGEETQYF.

The chain carries TRBV6-2 or TRBV6-3 and TRBJ2-7; D is ambiguous. The V end was cut by 8 bases, the J end by 3 bases, with 20 bases between. Germline V gene data show CDR1 as MNHEY and CDR2 as SVGEGT. The CDR3 consists of 15 residues. The DNA of the CDR3 is TGTGCCAGCGGGGTCCGGAGCGCGCGGCGCTACGAGCAGTACTTC. Protein product: CASGVRSARRYEQYF.

This clonotype was picked up many times. This chain connects TRBV10-3 to TRBJ2-1, with D tentatively TRBD1 (5 bases). From germline, CDR1 is ENHRY and CDR2 SYGVKD. This CDR3 region has 14 residues. V lost 6 bases and J lost 0, with 9 bases in between. CDR3 sequence reads: CAISGQSSYNEQFF. The CDR3 nucleotides read TGTGCCATCAGCGGACAAAGCTCCTACAATGAGCAGTTCTTC.

Ten or more counts support this clonotype. The junction departs from germline at one end; a sequencing error may be responsible. This sequence joins TRBV7-2 and TRBJ2-1; 11 bases align to TRBD2. The CDR3 loop spans 15 amino acids. Germline loops: CDR1 SGHTA, CDR2 FQGNSA. The CDR3 loop is CASSLAGGPSNEQFF. The CDR3 bases are TGTGCCAGCAGCCTAGCGGGAGGCCCCTCGAATGAGCAGTTCTTC.

There are many counts of this clonotype. V gene TRBV11-1 combines with J gene TRBJ2-5, with D possibly being TRBD2 (6 bases). The CDR3 loop spans 14 amino acids. Trimming took off 5 bases at V and 1 base at J, with 11 bases between the two ends. Germline values: CDR1 SGHAT, CDR2 FQDESV (reference sequence). The CDR3 here is CASSLDYLQETQYF. The CDR3 coding sequence is TGTGCCAGCAGCCTGGACTACCTCCAAGAGACCCAGTACTTC.

This clonotype was observed many times. The J gene is TRBJ2-1, the V gene TRBV28; 10 nucleotides agree with TRBD1. CDR1 MDHEN and CDR2 SYDVKM come from the germline V gene. Unmatched junction bases numbered 3, after V lost 5 bases and J lost 5 bases. The CDR3 runs 14 residues. The CDR3 DNA reads TGTGCCAGCAGTCGGACAGGGGGGAACAATGAGCAGTTCTTC. As protein: CASSRTGGNNEQFF.

The sample holds many counts of this clonotype. The chain uses TRBV20-1 and TRBJ1-1; weak D call: TRBD1 (5 bases). CDR1 is DFQATT and CDR2 is SNEGSKA in the germline V gene (reference sequence). This CDR3 has 14 amino acids. Trimming shortened V by 5 bases and J by 4 bases, and 17 bases separated the two germline ends. The CDR3 loop is CSAPYLGGATEAFF. DNA of the CDR3: TGCAGTGCTCCATACCTGGGGGGAGCCACTGAAGCTTTCTTT.

Only a few counts were recorded for this clonotype. The V and J genes are TRBV5-4 and TRBJ2-1; 11 bases map to TRBD2. The V gene's germline CDR1 is SGHNT and CDR2 YYREEE (reference sequence). The CDR3 extends over 16 amino acids. V lost 0 bases and J lost 8; bases outside the gene matches: 7. The DNA of the CDR3 is TGTGCCAGCAGCTTGGCCGTGGCTAGCGGGAGGTATGAGCAGTTCTTC. Encoded protein: CASSLAVASGRYEQFF.

This clonotype was observed at least ten times. The V call is TRBV12-3 or TRBV12-4, the J call TRBJ2-7, with 10 bases aligning to TRBD1. V shed 6 bases and J 5 bases; nucleotides not matched to a gene: 7. The CDR3 loop spans 14 amino acids. The CDR3: CASSRQGALDEQYF. The CDR3 DNA is TGTGCCAGCAGCAGACAGGGGGCGCTCGACGAGCAGTACTTC.

The table lists this clonotype with many counts. This chain uses TRBV5-1 with TRBJ1-1, with TRBD1 matching 8 bases. V was clipped by 3 bases and J by 4 bases; unmatched bases: 17. The germline V gene has CDR1 SGHRS and CDR2 YFSETQ. The CDR3 extends over 18 amino acids. Here the CDR3 reads CASSSIHPGTGAVTEAFF. CDR3 in DNA: TGCGCCAGCAGCTCAATTCACCCAGGGACAGGCGCCGTCACTGAAGCTTTCTTT. The full variable domain, in which reference TRBV5-1 and TRBJ1-1 provide the parts outside the CDR3, is KAGVTQTPRYLIKTRGQQVTLSCSPISGHRSVSWYQQTPGQGLQFLFEYFSETQRNKGNFPGRFSGRQFSNSRSEMNVSTLELGDSALYLCASSSIHPGTGAVTEAFFGQGTRLTVV.

About this clonotype: Given a much more abundant clone one base away, this may be a read error. The J gene is TRBJ2-3, the V gene TRBV15; perhaps TRBD2 as D (6 bases). The CDR3 covers 13 residues. Germline V gene lookup returns CDR1 LNHNV and CDR2 YYDKDF (reference sequence). Here the CDR3 DNA reads TGTGCCACCAGTGCGGGGACCACAGATGCGCAGTATTTT. This sequence encodes CATSAGTTDAQYF.

This clonotype appeared many times. This chain joins TRBV20-1 and TRBJ2-1; TRBD2 agrees at 11 bases. Germline assignment: CDR1 DFQATT and CDR2 SNEGSKA (reference sequence). V dropped 3 bases and J dropped 3; count of bases not matched to a gene: 7. The CDR3 has 16 amino acids. The CDR3, as DNA: TGCAGTGCTAGGACTAGCGGGGCCCAGAGCTACAATGAGCAGTTCTTC. Protein sequence: CSARTSGAQSYNEQFF.

CDR3 nucleotide sequence: TGTGCCAGTAGTACAAAGGGACTAGCGGGATTTAGCTCCTACAATGAGCAGTTCTTC. Its translation: CASSTKGLAGFSSYNEQFF. The J gene is TRBJ2-1, the V gene TRBV19, with 13 bases fitting TRBD2. The length of the CDR3 is 19 residues. The trim removed 4 bases at V and 0 bases at J, leaving 9 bases unmatched. Germline values: CDR1 LNHDA, CDR2 SQIVND (reference sequence).

This clonotype occurred many times. The V and J genes are TRBV7-6 and TRBJ2-1; D is uncertain. The CDR3 is 14 residues long. V was trimmed by 2 bases and J by 8 bases, leaving 13 bases between them. Germline values: CDR1 SGHVS, CDR2 FNYEAQ. CDR3 sequence reads: CASSLWTGPDEQFF. CDR3 DNA: TGTGCCAGCAGCTTATGGACCGGGCCCGATGAGCAGTTCTTC. Variable domain in full (rest from reference TRBV7-6 and TRBJ2-1): GAGVSQSPRYKVTKRGQDVALRCDPISGHVSLYWYRQALGQGPEFLTYFNYEAQQDKSGLPNDRFSAERPEGSISTLTIQRTEQRDSAMYRCASSLWTGPDEQFFGPGTRLTVL.